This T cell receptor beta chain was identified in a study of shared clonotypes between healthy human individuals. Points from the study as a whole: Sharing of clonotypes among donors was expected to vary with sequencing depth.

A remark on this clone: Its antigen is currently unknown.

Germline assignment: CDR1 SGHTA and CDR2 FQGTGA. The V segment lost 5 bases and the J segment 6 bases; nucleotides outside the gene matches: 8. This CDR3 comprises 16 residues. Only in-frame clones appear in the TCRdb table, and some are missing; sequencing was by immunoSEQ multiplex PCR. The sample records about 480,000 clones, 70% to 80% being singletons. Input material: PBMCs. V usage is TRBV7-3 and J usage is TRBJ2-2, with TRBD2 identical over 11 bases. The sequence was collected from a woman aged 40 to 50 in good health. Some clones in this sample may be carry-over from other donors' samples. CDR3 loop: CASSTLAGDRAGELFF. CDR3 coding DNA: TGTGCCAGCAGCACACTAGCGGGAGACAGAGCCGGGGAGCTGTTTTTT. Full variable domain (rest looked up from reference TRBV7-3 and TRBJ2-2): GAGVSQTPSNKVTEKGKYVELRCDPISGHTALYWYRQSLGQGPEFLIYFQGTGAADDSGLPNDRFFAVRPEGSVSTLKIQRTERGDSAVYLCASSTLAGDRAGELFFGEGSRLTVL.